A single sample is the source of the 13 T cell receptor beta chains below, sequenced in a study of B cell selection in AIRE deficiency. Regulatory T cells were sorted as CD4+CD25hiCD127low/negative cells. Assay used: immunoSEQ multiplex PCR; TCRdb lists only in-frame clones, some missing. The data show 5,200 or so clones, about 90% seen once. The sequenced sample was Tregs sorted from PBMCs. These receptors originate from a human donor with AIRE deficiency.

This chain uses TRBV7-2 with TRBJ1-2; no clear D. Germline V gene sequence: CDR1 SGHTA, CDR2 FQGNSA. The CDR3 length is 15 residues. V was shortened by 0 bases and J by 2 bases, with 10 bases between the two germline ends. CDR3 sequence reads: CASSLASGNNYGYTF. DNA of the CDR3: TGTGCCAGCAGCTTAGCTAGCGGAAACAACTATGGCTACACCTTC. The full variable domain, rest sourced from reference TRBV7-2 and TRBJ1-2, is GAGVSQSPSNKVTEKGKDVELRCDPISGHTALYWYRQSLGQGLEFLIYFQGNSAPDKSGLPSDRFSAERTGGSVSTLTIQRTQQEDSAVYLCASSLASGNNYGYTFGSGTRLTVV.

This clone was recorded only once. This chain uses TRBV18 with TRBJ2-7, with D tentatively TRBD2 (6 bases). Trimming took off 2 bases at V and 8 bases at J, with 19 bases between the two ends. The CDR3 is 15 residues long. Germline V lookup: CDR1 KGHSH, CDR2 LQKENI. The DNA of the CDR3 is TGTGCCAGCTCACCAGGGGGGAATCCCTCCAATAAGCAGTACTTC. This sequence encodes CASSPGGNPSNKQYF. Full variable domain (rest looked up from reference TRBV18 and TRBJ2-7): NAGVMQNPRHLVRRRGQEARLRCSPMKGHSHVYWYRQLPEEGLKFMVYLQKENIIDESGMPKERFSAEFPKEGPSILRIQQVVRGDSAAYFCASSPGGNPSNKQYFGPGTRLTVT.

V usage is TRBV2 and J usage is TRBJ1-4; TRBD1 matches at 7 bases. Unmatched junction bases numbered 6, after V lost 6 bases and J lost 5 bases. The length of the CDR3 is 14 residues. Germline V CDR1 and CDR2: SNHLY, FYNNEI. The CDR3 loop is CASRSGTANEKLFF. The CDR3 DNA sequence: TGTGCCAGCAGGTCCGGGACAGCCAATGAAAAACTGTTTTTT.

The V and J genes are TRBV19 and TRBJ1-5; 8 nucleotides match TRBD1. V trimming: 7 bases; J trimming: 0 bases; junction bases outside the gene matches: 5. The CDR3 runs 15 residues. The germline V gene has CDR1 LNHDA and CDR2 SQIVND (reference sequence). CDR3 residues: CASKGQANSNQPQHF. DNA of the CDR3: TGTGCCAGTAAGGGACAGGCGAATAGCAATCAGCCCCAGCATTTT.

This sequence joins TRBV4-3 and TRBJ2-7; 7 bases line up with TRBD1. The germline CDR1 and CDR2 sequences are LGHNA and YSLEER. V was clipped by 0 bases and J by 2 bases; unmatched bases: 7. The CDR3 is 16 amino acids. In nucleotides, the CDR3 is TGCGCCAGCAGCCAAGAGTGGCAGGGGGTACCCTACGAGCAGTACTTC. Residues: CASSQEWQGVPYEQYF.

The chain joins TRBV7-9 to TRBJ2-5; D is unresolved. Germline values: CDR1 SEHNR, CDR2 FQNEAQ (reference sequence). V was shortened by 5 bases and J by 2 bases, with 9 bases between the two germline ends. The CDR3 is 13 residues long. CDR3 residues: CASSNIIQETQYF. CDR3 nucleotides: TGTGCCAGCAGCAACATTATACAAGAGACCCAGTACTTC.

The J gene is TRBJ2-7, the V gene TRBV6-6; tentatively, D is TRBD1 or TRBD2 (6 bases each). V was pared by 10 bases and J by 6 bases, with 25 bases between. The CDR3 is 15 amino acids. The germline V gene encodes CDR1 MNHNY and CDR2 SVGAGI (reference sequence). The DNA of the CDR3 is TGTGCCACCAAAAGGAGGGGGTCCGCCCCGACCGAGCAGTACTTC. It yields the protein CATKRRGSAPTEQYF.

The V and J genes are TRBV6-5 and TRBJ2-4; the match to TRBD2 covers 9 bases. V lost 6 bases to trimming and J lost 0 bases; unmatched junction nucleotides: 0. Germline assignment: CDR1 MNHEY and CDR2 SVGAGI. The CDR3 runs 14 residues. In DNA, the CDR3 is TGTGCCAGCAGACTAGCGGGAGCCAAAAACATTCAGTACTTC. Its translation: CASRLAGAKNIQYF.

J is TRBJ1-1 and V is TRBV19; D unclear. The CDR3 is 11 residues long. V gave up 6 bases and J gave up 2 bases, with 4 bases separating them. Looked up from germline, CDR1 is LNHDA and CDR2 is SQIVND (reference sequence). CDR3 sequence reads: CASSTNTEAFF. Here the CDR3 DNA reads TGTGCCAGTAGCACAAACACTGAAGCTTTCTTT.

V is TRBV6-5 and J is TRBJ2-7, with D possibly matching TRBD1 (7 bases). CDR3 length: 15 amino acids. Germline V lookup: CDR1 MNHEY, CDR2 SVGAGI. V lost 8 bases to trimming and J lost 7 bases, with 24 bases between them. The CDR3 sequence: CASYEYRGGVEEQYF. In DNA, the CDR3 is TGTGCCAGCTACGAATACAGGGGCGGGGTGGAGGAGCAGTACTTC.

The chain carries TRBV19 and TRBJ1-2; D unclear. The CDR3 consists of 14 residues. The germline V and J ends were trimmed by 6 bases and 3 bases, with 14 bases remaining between them. Germline V lookup: CDR1 LNHDA, CDR2 SQIVND (reference sequence). This CDR3 reads CASRPPGSDYGYTF. The CDR3 DNA sequence: TGTGCCAGTAGGCCGCCCGGCAGCGACTATGGCTACACCTTC.

V usage is TRBV6-6 and J usage is TRBJ1-1; tentatively, D is TRBD1 (6 bases). The CDR3 is made up of 11 amino acids. CDR1 MNHNY and CDR2 SVGAGI come from the germline V gene (reference sequence). Trimming stripped 6 bases from V and 7 bases from J, with 9 bases between. CDR3 nucleotide sequence: TGTGCCAGCAGACGGACAGATGAAGCTTTCTTT. This sequence encodes CASRRTDEAFF.

The rearrangement joins TRBV21-1 to TRBJ2-6. TRBV21-1 is a listed pseudogene. CDR3 length: 17 residues. The CDR3 sequence: CASSWVLQQSRANVLTF. CDR3 in DNA: TGTGCCAGCAGTTGGGTTTTACAACAAAGTCGGGCCAACGTCCTGACTTTC.